Presented here are 31 T cell receptor beta chains from one specimen sequenced in a study of cytomegalovirus exposure and HLA in healthy donors. The PCR contained 60 Vbeta and 13 Jbeta primers. Sequencing used immunoSEQ multiplex PCR; TCRdb keeps in-frame clones, though not all of them. The table lists 110,000 to 150,000 clones, 72% of them singletons. Material for sequencing was PBMCs. These receptors were collected from a man aged 40-50 years in good health and CMV-seronegative.

V usage is TRBV4-1 and J usage is TRBJ1-2; TRBD1 matches at 9 bases. The junction had 9 bases not matched to a gene; V was cut back by 1 base and J by 6 bases. CDR1 MGHRA and CDR2 YSYEKL come from the germline V gene. The CDR3 runs 16 residues. The DNA of the CDR3 is TGCGCCAGCAGCCAAGGGCGGACAGGGGAATTTGATGGCTACACCTTC. This codes for CASSQGRTGEFDGYTF.

This clone is a singleton in its sample. The V and J genes are TRBV6-1 and TRBJ2-3; no definite D call. Per germline, CDR1 MNHNS and CDR2 SASEGT. V shed 7 bases and J shed 3 bases, with 11 bases lying between them. The CDR3 extends over 13 amino acids. CDR3 sequence reads: CASTGSRTDTQYF. The DNA for the CDR3 is TGTGCCAGCACCGGCAGCAGGACAGATACGCAGTATTTT.

The chain joins TRBV29-1 to TRBJ2-7; maybe TRBD1 (5 bases). V was cut by 3 bases and J by 0 bases, with 15 bases left in between. CDR3 length: 15 residues. The germline V gene has CDR1 SQVTM and CDR2 ANQGSEA. The CDR3 loop is CSVDDGAGDSYEQYF. CDR3 in DNA: TGCAGCGTTGACGATGGGGCAGGAGACTCCTACGAGCAGTACTTC.

V and J are TRBV7-2 and TRBJ1-2; a weak D match, TRBD1 (6 bases). The CDR3 runs to 13 residues. CDR1 is SGHTA, CDR2 FQGNSA, per germline. Trimming removed 1 base from V and 6 bases from J, with 9 bases in between. The CDR3, as DNA: TGTGCCAGCAGCTTAGTGGCAGGGGATGGCTACACCTTC. Protein product: CASSLVAGDGYTF.

A note on this clone: One junction end disagrees with the germline gene, perhaps due to a read error. The rearrangement joins TRBV6-4 to TRBJ1-6; 9 nucleotides align to TRBD1. Germline CDR1 and CDR2: MRHNA and SNTAGT. CDR3 length: 15 amino acids. The CDR3 here is CASSGDRGGNSPLNF. CDR3 coding DNA: TGTGCCAGCAGCGGCGACAGGGGGGGGAATTCACCCCTCAACTTT.

The CDR3 protein is CATSRVPVQETQYF. CDR3 DNA sequence: TGTGCCACCAGCAGAGTCCCAGTTCAAGAGACCCAGTACTTC. The V call is TRBV15, the J call TRBJ2-5; no reliable D call. The V and J ends lost 1 base and 2 bases respectively, with 8 bases between them. The CDR3 spans 14 residues. Germline-derived CDR1 and CDR2 are LNHNV and YYDKDF (reference sequence).

The chain recombines TRBV7-9 with TRBJ1-1; perhaps TRBD1 as D (6 bases). Germline assignment: CDR1 SEHNR and CDR2 FQNEAQ (reference sequence). Between the trimmed V and J ends, which lost 3 bases and 2 bases, there was a span of 19 bases. This CDR3 spans 17 amino acids. The CDR3 protein is CASSFRRKGQLNTEAFF. In DNA form, the CDR3 reads TGTGCCAGCAGCTTTCGGAGGAAAGGACAGTTAAACACTGAAGCTTTCTTT.

The chain couples TRBV27 to TRBJ2-5; D is perhaps TRBD2 (5 bases). The better agreement between TRBJ2-7 and the DNA end casts doubt on the J call. The CDR3 is 15 amino acids. Germline V gene lookup returns CDR1 MNHEY and CDR2 SMNVEV (reference sequence). The CDR3 is CASSYNGMLSYEQYF. The CDR3 DNA follows: TGTGCCAGCAGTTATAACGGGATGCTCTCCTACGAGCAGTACTTC.

The chain is built from TRBV2 and TRBJ2-6; D not resolved. The germline V gene encodes CDR1 SNHLY and CDR2 FYNNEI. With 4 bases removed from V and 0 bases from J, the gap between germline ends came to 7 bases. CDR3 length: 15 amino acids. The CDR3 DNA reads as TGTGCCAGCAGTGCCCTCTTCTCTGGGGCCAACGTCCTGACTTTC. Translation: CASSALFSGANVLTF. The whole variable domain, filled in from reference TRBV2 and TRBJ2-6, reads EPEVTQTPSHQVTQMGQEVILRCVPISNHLYFYWYRQILGQKVEFLVSFYNNEISEKSEIFDDQFSVERPDGSNFTLKIRSTKLEDSAMYFCASSALFSGANVLTFGAGSRLTVL.

V and J are TRBV29-1 and TRBJ2-7, with 8 nucleotides matching TRBD1. CDR1 is SQVTM, CDR2 ANQGSEA, per germline. This CDR3 spans 13 amino acids. Trimming removed 6 bases from V and 7 bases from J; junction bases left unmatched: 11. CDR3 in amino acids: CSVLRQGAGEQYF. The CDR3, as DNA: TGCAGCGTCCTGAGGCAGGGGGCAGGTGAGCAGTACTTC.

The V call is TRBV27, the J call TRBJ2-7; TRBD2 might be the D (6 bases). CDR1 MNHEY and CDR2 SMNVEV come from the germline V gene (reference sequence). This CDR3 has 15 amino acids. V was cut by 6 bases and J by 4 bases, with 19 bases left in between. CDR3 bases: TGTGCCAGCAGGGGCCCCGGGGGATTCAGATACGAGCAGTACTTC. Translating it yields CASRGPGGFRYEQYF.

The chain links TRBV5-4 to TRBJ2-3; 9 nucleotides match TRBD1. The CDR3 loop spans 14 amino acids. The V and J ends lost 4 bases and 6 bases, in that order; junction bases with no gene match: 6. Germline V CDR1 and CDR2: SGHNT, YYREEE (reference sequence). DNA for the CDR3: TGTGCCAGCAGCCCGTGGACAGGGGAGGATACGCAGTATTTT. Translation gives CASSPWTGEDTQYF.

The chain employs TRBV5-4 and TRBJ1-5; possible D gene TRBD1, 5 bases. The length of the CDR3 is 12 residues. V lost 2 bases to trimming and J lost 5 bases, with 5 bases between them. The germline gives CDR1 SGHNT, CDR2 YYREEE (reference sequence). This chain's CDR3 is CASSLGDQPQHF. The CDR3 bases are TGTGCCAGCAGCTTAGGGGATCAGCCCCAGCATTTT.

The chain combines TRBV6-6 with TRBJ1-4, with D perhaps matching TRBD1 (5 bases). The CDR3 has 15 amino acids. Germline CDR1 and CDR2: MNHNY and SVGAGI (reference sequence). Trimming left V 2 bases short and J 5 bases short, with 12 bases between. CDR3 protein: CASSYERGPNEKLFF. CDR3 coding DNA: TGTGCCAGCAGTTACGAGCGGGGCCCAAATGAAAAACTGTTTTTT.

The chain combines TRBV13 with TRBJ2-7; no clear D gene. The CDR3 runs 11 residues. Per the germline V gene, CDR1 is PRHDT and CDR2 is FYEKMQ (reference sequence). Trimming pared 4 bases from V and 6 bases from J, leaving 7 bases between. CDR3 loop: CASSSLSEQYF. The CDR3, as DNA: TGTGCCAGCAGCTCACTATCCGAGCAGTACTTC. Supplemented by reference TRBV13 and TRBJ2-7, the full variable domain reads AAGVIQSPRHLIKEKRETATLKCYPIPRHDTVYWYQQGPGQDPQFLISFYEKMQSDKGSIPDRFSAQQFSDYHSELNMSSLELGDSALYFCASSSLSEQYFGPGTRLTVT.

The chain uses TRBV19 and TRBJ1-1; D uncertain. The germline gives CDR1 LNHDA, CDR2 SQIVND (reference sequence). The V end was cut by 3 bases, the J end by 2 bases, with 13 bases between. The CDR3 has 15 residues. The CDR3 sequence: CASSMGGLLNTEAFF. As DNA, the CDR3 is TGTGCCAGTAGTATGGGCGGGTTACTAAACACTGAAGCTTTCTTT. Full variable domain (outside the CDR3, taken from reference TRBV19 and TRBJ1-1): DGGITQSPKYLFRKEGQNVTLSCEQNLNHDAMYWYRQDPGQGLRLIYYSQIVNDFQKGDIAEGYSVSREKKESFPLTVTSAQKNPTAFYLCASSMGGLLNTEAFFGQGTRLTVV.

Turning to this clone: Relative to the germline gene, one junction end is altered; a read error may explain this. CDR3 amino acids: CASSLGAGSRWGYPF. Here the CDR3 DNA reads TGTGCCAGCAGCTTAGGGGCAGGCTCCCGCTGGGGCTACCCCTTC. This chain connects TRBV7-9 to TRBJ1-2; tentatively, D is TRBD1 (5 bases). This CDR3 has 15 residues. The germline V gene encodes CDR1 SEHNR and CDR2 FQNEAQ (reference sequence).

The chain combines TRBV7-9 with TRBJ1-1; TRBD1 is a possible D gene (6 bases). The germline V gene has CDR1 SEHNR and CDR2 FQNEAQ (reference sequence). There are 15 residues in the CDR3. The V end lost 1 base, the J end lost 1 base, and 10 bases lay between the germline ends. CDR3 in DNA: TGTGCCAGCAGCTTAGGCGGACAGTGGAACACTGAAGCTTTCTTT. Protein sequence: CASSLGGQWNTEAFF.

The chain uses TRBV7-6 and TRBJ2-5, with no clear D. The CDR3 covers 14 residues. V was cut by 2 bases and J by 0 bases, with 7 bases left in between. Germline V gene data show CDR1 as SGHVS and CDR2 as FNYEAQ. The CDR3 sequence: CASSLFGYQETQYF. The CDR3 DNA follows: TGTGCCAGCAGCTTATTCGGGTACCAAGAGACCCAGTACTTC. Drawing the rest from reference TRBV7-6 and TRBJ2-5, the complete variable domain is GAGVSQSPRYKVTKRGQDVALRCDPISGHVSLYWYRQALGQGPEFLTYFNYEAQQDKSGLPNDRFSAERPEGSISTLTIQRTEQRDSAMYRCASSLFGYQETQYFGPGTRLLVL.

Of note for this clone: The sample has other DNA sequences that encode this CDR3 too. The CDR3 coding sequence is TGCGCCAGCAGTGGTGAGACAGATACGCAGTATTTT. As protein: CASSGETDTQYF. The gene calls are TRBV10-1 and TRBJ2-3; no reliable D call. Germline assignment: CDR1 WNHNN and CDR2 SYGVQD (reference sequence). V lost 4 bases and J 3 bases, leaving 5 bases between the germline ends. CDR3 length: 12 amino acids.

V usage is TRBV5-1 and J usage is TRBJ1-3, with 7 bases that match TRBD1. Losses at the gene ends were 3 bases for V and 4 bases for J; bases not matched to a gene: 4. The CDR3 contains 14 residues. Germline loops: CDR1 SGHRS, CDR2 YFSETQ. The CDR3 DNA is TGCGCCAGCAGCTCCGACAGGGTAGGAAACACCATATATTTT. It encodes CASSSDRVGNTIYF.

The rearrangement links TRBV19 to TRBJ2-5, with D possibly matching TRBD1 (6 bases). Trimming left V 3 bases short and J 2 bases short, with 10 bases between. CDR1 is LNHDA, CDR2 SQIVND, per germline (reference sequence). The CDR3 runs 14 residues. The CDR3 loop reads CASSIRTDQETQYF. The CDR3 region has the DNA TGTGCCAGTAGTATCCGGACAGATCAAGAGACCCAGTACTTC.

The chain has TRBV19 and TRBJ2-1, with D tentatively TRBD1 (5 bases). Germline-derived CDR1 and CDR2 are LNHDA and SQIVND (reference sequence). The CDR3 totals 17 residues. V was trimmed by 5 bases and J by 1 base, leaving 18 bases between them. The CDR3 nucleotides are TGTGCCAGTAGTCCCCTGTGGATTAAGGGGTCCTACAATGAGCAGTTCTTC. Amino acids: CASSPLWIKGSYNEQFF.

The chain is built from TRBV7-6 and TRBJ2-3, with 7 bases matching TRBD2. CDR1 is SGHVS, CDR2 FNYEAQ, per germline. This CDR3 contains 16 residues. Trimming removed 4 bases from V and 2 bases from J; junction bases left unmatched: 9. For the CDR3, the DNA is TGTGCCAGCAGCTCACGGCTGGCGGGAGTCACAGATACGCAGTATTTT. It translates to CASSSRLAGVTDTQYF. The whole variable domain, filled in from reference TRBV7-6 and TRBJ2-3, reads GAGVSQSPRYKVTKRGQDVALRCDPISGHVSLYWYRQALGQGPEFLTYFNYEAQQDKSGLPNDRFSAERPEGSISTLTIQRTEQRDSAMYRCASSSRLAGVTDTQYFGPGTRLTVL.

The V call is TRBV19, the J call TRBJ1-1; D is unresolved. The CDR3 has 11 residues. Germline V CDR1 and CDR2: LNHDA, SQIVND (reference sequence). V was cut by 8 bases and J by 9 bases, with 13 bases left in between. CDR3: CASSHGGKAFF. The CDR3 nucleotides read TGTGCCAGTTCACACGGAGGGAAAGCTTTCTTT.

This clone was recorded only once. The V gene is TRBV18, the J gene TRBJ2-5, with 7 bases lining up with TRBD1. This CDR3 region has 14 residues. The trim removed 3 bases at V and 3 bases at J, leaving 4 bases unmatched. The V gene's germline CDR1 is KGHSH and CDR2 LQKENI. CDR3 in DNA: TGTGCCAGCTCACCGGGACAGTCCAAAGAGACCCAGTACTTC. The encoded protein is CASSPGQSKETQYF.

The chain carries TRBV6-1 and TRBJ2-3; 8 positions match TRBD2. There are 15 residues in the CDR3. V was clipped by 4 bases and J by 3 bases; unmatched bases: 6. The germline V gene encodes CDR1 MNHNS and CDR2 SASEGT. CDR3 loop: CASSGMSGGTDTQYF. CDR3 DNA sequence: TGTGCCAGCAGTGGTATGAGCGGGGGTACAGATACGCAGTATTTT.

V and J are TRBV18 and TRBJ2-7, with 10 bases that match TRBD2. Germline V CDR1 and CDR2: KGHSH, LQKENI. The CDR3 runs 16 residues. J lost 6 bases, V lost 3 bases, and 11 bases had no gene match. The CDR3 loop reads CASSPEAGGQLSEQYF. For the CDR3, the DNA is TGTGCCAGCTCACCCGAAGCGGGGGGGCAACTATCCGAGCAGTACTTC.

The chain recombines TRBV4-1 with TRBJ2-7; TRBD1 is a possible D gene (5 bases). In germline, CDR1 is MGHRA, CDR2 YSYEKL. The length of the CDR3 is 15 residues. Trimming stripped 0 bases from V and 0 bases from J, with 9 bases between. This CDR3 is CASSQDPRASYEQYF. CDR3 sequence (DNA): TGCGCCAGCAGCCAAGATCCCAGGGCCTCCTACGAGCAGTACTTC.

The chain uses TRBV5-4 and TRBJ1-1, with D possibly matching TRBD1 (5 bases). Germline CDR1 reads SGHNT; CDR2 reads YYREEE (reference sequence). Trimming cost V 4 bases and J 0 bases, with 25 bases left between them. The CDR3 extends over 19 amino acids. The chain's CDR3 is CASSRTKTRGPPLNTEAFF. CDR3 nucleotides: TGTGCCAGCAGCCGAACGAAAACGCGGGGACCCCCGTTGAACACTGAAGCTTTCTTT.

The chain uses TRBV5-4 and TRBJ2-5, with D unresolved. This CDR3 spans 13 amino acids. Germline loops: CDR1 SGHNT, CDR2 YYREEE (reference sequence). With 1 base removed from V and 3 bases from J, the gap between germline ends came to 7 bases. The CDR3 coding sequence is TGTGCCAGCAGCTTGCGGGTAAAAGAGACCCAGTACTTC. It translates to CASSLRVKETQYF.